Sequencing of this T cell receptor (beta chain) was carried out in a study of identical twins. Study-wide findings and caveats: Its conclusions, products of cross-sectional statistical analysis, did not come from following the same donors.

Germline V gives CDR1 MNHNS, CDR2 SASEGT. This CDR3 spans 14 amino acids. Trimming took off 3 bases at V and 0 bases at J, with 7 bases between the two ends. TCRdb independently ran MiXCR on the 5' RACE reads; one entry per CDR3 protein. The table has some 97,000 distinct CDR3 sequences, 5.9% seen once. This clonotype has a count of ten or more. No antigen is known for it. This TCR came from a woman aged 45-59 years in good health. The V gene is TRBV6-1, the J gene TRBJ2-3; D unclear. Sequences were obtained from memory T cells sorted from blood. The CDR3 DNA sequence: TGTGCCAGCAGTGACGACTCTAGCACAGATACGCAGTATTTT. This sequence encodes CASSDDSSTDTQYF.